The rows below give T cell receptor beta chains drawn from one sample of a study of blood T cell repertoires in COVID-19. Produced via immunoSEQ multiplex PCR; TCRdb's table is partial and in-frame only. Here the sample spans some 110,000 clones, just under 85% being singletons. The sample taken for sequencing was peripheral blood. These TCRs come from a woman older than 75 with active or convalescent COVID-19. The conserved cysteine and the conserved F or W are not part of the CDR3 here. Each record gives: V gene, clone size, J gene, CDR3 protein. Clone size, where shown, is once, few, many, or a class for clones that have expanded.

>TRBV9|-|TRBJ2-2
ASSVTSGRAGLNTGELF
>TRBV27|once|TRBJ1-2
ASSFASRGSGYT
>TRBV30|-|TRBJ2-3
AWSLESTDTQY
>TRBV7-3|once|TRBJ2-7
ASSYDRLAGSYEQY
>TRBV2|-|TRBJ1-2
ASSTMGDRGRGYT
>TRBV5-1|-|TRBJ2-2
ASSSQTANTGELF
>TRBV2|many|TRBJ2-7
ASSEGAGGTYEQY
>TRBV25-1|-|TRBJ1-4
ASSEWGATNEKLF
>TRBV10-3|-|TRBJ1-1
AISDRANTEAF
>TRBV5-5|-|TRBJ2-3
ASSLLTIEDTQY
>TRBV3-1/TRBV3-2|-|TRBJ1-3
ASSHSWDRGSGNTIY
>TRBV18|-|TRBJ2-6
ASSPPSPGFGANVLT
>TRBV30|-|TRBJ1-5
AGGGGLSNQPQH
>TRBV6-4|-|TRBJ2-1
ASSRQISSYNEQF
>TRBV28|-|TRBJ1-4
ASSSPDRGPNEKLF
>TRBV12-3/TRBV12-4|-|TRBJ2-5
ASSLMSETQY
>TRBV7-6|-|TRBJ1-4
ASSARTGGSTNEKLF
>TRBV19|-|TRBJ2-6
ASRTSATGANVLT
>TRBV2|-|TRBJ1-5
ASSEKESNQPQH
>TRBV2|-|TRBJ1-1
ASSLDRGLAEAF
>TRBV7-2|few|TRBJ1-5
ASSSQAGQPQH
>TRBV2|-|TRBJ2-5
ASRQTGQETQY
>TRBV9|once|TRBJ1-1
ASSPTPNTEAF
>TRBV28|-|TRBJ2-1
ASSRRMAGGQF
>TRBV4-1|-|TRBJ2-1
ASSQGQGPYNEQF
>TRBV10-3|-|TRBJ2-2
ASGQGWGAHAGELF
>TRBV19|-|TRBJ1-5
ASSSVANQPQH
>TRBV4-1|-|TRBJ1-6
ASSQVASPLH
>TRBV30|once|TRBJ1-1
AWSGRAQEAF
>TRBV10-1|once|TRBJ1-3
ASSESRDYSSGNTIY
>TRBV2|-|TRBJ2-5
ASSELRETQY
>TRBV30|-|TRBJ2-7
AGQVLLAGGSEQY
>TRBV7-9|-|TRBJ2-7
ASTPRGLAGGVVEQY
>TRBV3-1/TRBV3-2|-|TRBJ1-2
ASSQGRGLKYGYT
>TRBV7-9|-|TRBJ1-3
ASSQLLRDREFNTIY
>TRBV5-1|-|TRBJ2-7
ASSSQGQGEQY
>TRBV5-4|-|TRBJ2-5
ASSTQIGRDQETQY
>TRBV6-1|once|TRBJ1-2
ASSVPTGTQVRGYT
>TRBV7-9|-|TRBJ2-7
ASSLQGDGYEQY
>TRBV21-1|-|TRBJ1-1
ASSKAGTEAF
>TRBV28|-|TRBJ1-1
ASSFPSQGTEAF
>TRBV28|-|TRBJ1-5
ASSFSGQQPQH
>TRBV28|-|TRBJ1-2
ASSPIGQGVDYGYT
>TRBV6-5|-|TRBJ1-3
ASSYSYRASGNTIY
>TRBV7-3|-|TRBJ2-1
ASSLNNGDVRYNEQF
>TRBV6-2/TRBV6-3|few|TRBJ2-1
ASSYLFQGSSSYNEQF
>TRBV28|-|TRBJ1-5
ASSAGTGGLQPQH
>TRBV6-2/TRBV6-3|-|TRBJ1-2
ASSLGKGYGYT
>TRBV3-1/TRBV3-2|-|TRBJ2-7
ASSLKDRAEYEQY
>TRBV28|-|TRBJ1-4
ASSFPGGADNEKLF
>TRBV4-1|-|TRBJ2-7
ASSHGTGANEQY
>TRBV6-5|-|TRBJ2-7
ASRSPGQTSYEQY
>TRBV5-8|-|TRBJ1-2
ASSLQRTGGRYGYT
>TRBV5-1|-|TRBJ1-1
ASSPNPNTEAF
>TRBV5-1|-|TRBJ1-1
ASSSGTGAIETEAF